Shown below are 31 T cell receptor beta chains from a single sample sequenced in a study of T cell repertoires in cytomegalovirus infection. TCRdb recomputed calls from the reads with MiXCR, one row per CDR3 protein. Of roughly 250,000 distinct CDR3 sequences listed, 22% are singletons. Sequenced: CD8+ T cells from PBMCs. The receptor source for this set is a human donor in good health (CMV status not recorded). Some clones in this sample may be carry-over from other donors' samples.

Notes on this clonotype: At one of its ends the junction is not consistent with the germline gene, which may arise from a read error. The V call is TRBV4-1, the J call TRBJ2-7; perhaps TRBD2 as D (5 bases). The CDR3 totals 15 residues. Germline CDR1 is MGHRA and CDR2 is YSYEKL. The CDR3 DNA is TGCGCCAGCAGCCAAACGGCGGAGGTCCCCTACGAGCAGTGCTTC. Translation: CASSQTAEVPYEQCF.

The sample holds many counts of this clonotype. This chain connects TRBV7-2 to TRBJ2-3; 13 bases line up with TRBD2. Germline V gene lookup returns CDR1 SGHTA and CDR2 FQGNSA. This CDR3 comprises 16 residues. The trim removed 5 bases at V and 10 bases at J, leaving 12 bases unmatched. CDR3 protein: CASSLRTSGGPRPQYF. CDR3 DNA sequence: TGTGCCAGCAGCCTAAGGACTAGCGGGGGCCCTAGGCCGCAGTATTTT. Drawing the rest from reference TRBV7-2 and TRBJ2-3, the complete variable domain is GAGVSQSPSNKVTEKGKDVELRCDPISGHTALYWYRQSLGQGLEFLIYFQGNSAPDKSGLPSDRFSAERTGGSVSTLTIQRTQQEDSAVYLCASSLRTSGGPRPQYFGPGTRLTVL.

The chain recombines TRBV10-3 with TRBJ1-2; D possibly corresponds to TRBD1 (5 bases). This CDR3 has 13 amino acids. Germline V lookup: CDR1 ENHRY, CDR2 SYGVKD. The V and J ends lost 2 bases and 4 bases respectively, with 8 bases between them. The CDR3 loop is CAISEGGSYGYTF. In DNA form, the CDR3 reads TGTGCCATCAGTGAGGGGGGGTCCTATGGCTACACCTTC.

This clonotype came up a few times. As DNA, the CDR3 is TGTGCCAGCCGGGACAGGTCCTACAATGAGCAGTTCTTC. Translation: CASRDRSYNEQFF. The rearrangement links TRBV28 to TRBJ2-1, with 8 bases aligning to TRBD1. Germline CDR1 and CDR2: MDHEN and SYDVKM. The CDR3 runs to 13 residues. V lost 8 bases, J lost 1 base, and 1 base stayed unmatched.

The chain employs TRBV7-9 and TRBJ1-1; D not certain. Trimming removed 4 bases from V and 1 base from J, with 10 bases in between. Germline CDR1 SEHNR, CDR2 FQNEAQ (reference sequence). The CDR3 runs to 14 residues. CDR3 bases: TGTGCCAGCAGCTGGCTAGACGGGAACACTGAAGCTTTCTTT. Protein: CASSWLDGNTEAFF.

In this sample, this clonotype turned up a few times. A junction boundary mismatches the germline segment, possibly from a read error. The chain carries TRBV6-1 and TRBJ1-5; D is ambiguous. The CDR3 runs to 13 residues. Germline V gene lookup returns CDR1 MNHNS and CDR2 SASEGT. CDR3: CATSEWFNQPQHF. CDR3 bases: TGTGCCACCAGTGAATGGTTCAATCAGCCCCAGCATTTT.

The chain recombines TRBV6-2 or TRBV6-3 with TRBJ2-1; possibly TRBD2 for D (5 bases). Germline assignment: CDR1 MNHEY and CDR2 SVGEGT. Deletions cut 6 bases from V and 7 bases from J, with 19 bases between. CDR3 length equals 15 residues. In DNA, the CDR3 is TGTGCCAGCAGCCCCGCGATGCGGGCGAGAAATGAGCAGTTCTTC. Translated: CASSPAMRARNEQFF.

The CDR3 loop reads CASNKPTGGNNEQFF. DNA of the CDR3: TGTGCCAGCAACAAACCCACGGGGGGGAACAATGAGCAGTTCTTC. This chain links TRBV7-9 with TRBJ2-1; 8 positions match TRBD2. The junction had 10 bases not matched to a gene; V was cut back by 7 bases and J by 5 bases. The CDR3 has 15 residues. Germline loops: CDR1 SEHNR, CDR2 FQNEAQ (reference sequence).

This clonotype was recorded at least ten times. CDR3 in DNA: TGTGCCAGCAGCTTAGAGTTGACCGGGGAGCTGTTTTTT. It specifies CASSLELTGELFF. The gene calls are TRBV7-2 and TRBJ2-2; D ambiguous. Germline CDR1 and CDR2: SGHTA and FQGNSA. V was pared by 1 base and J by 5 bases, with 5 bases between. This CDR3 is 13 amino acids long.

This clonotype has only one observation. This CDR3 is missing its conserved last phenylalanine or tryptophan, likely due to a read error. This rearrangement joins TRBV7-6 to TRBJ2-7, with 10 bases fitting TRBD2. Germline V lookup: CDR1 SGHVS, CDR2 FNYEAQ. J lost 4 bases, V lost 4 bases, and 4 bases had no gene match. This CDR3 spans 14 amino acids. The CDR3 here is CASSSGLAAYEQYL. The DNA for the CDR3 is TGTGCCAGCAGCTCAGGACTAGCGGCTTACGAGCAGTACTTG.

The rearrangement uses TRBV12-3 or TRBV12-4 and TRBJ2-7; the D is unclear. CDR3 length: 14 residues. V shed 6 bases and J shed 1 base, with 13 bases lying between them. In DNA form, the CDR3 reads TGTGCCAGCAGCCGATTTTACGAGTCCTACGAGCAGTACTTC. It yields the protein CASSRFYESYEQYF.

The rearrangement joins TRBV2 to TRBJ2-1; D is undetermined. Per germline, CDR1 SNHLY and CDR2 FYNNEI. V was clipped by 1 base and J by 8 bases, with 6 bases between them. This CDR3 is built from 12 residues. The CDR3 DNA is TGTGCCAGCAGTGAAGACCTCGATGAGCAGTTCTTC. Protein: CASSEDLDEQFF.

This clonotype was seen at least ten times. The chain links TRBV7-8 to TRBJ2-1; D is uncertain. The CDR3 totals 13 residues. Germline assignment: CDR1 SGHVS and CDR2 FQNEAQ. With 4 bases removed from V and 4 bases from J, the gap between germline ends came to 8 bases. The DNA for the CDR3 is TGTGCCAGCAGCTCCGAGACTTACAATGAGCAGTTCTTC. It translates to CASSSETYNEQFF.

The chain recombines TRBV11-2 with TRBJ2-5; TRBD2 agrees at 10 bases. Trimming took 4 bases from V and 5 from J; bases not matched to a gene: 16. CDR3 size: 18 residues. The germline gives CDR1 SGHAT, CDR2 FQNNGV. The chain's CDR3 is CASSSPPGSGGAVETQYF. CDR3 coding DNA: TGTGCCAGCAGCTCGCCCCCGGGGAGCGGGGGGGCCGTTGAGACCCAGTACTTC. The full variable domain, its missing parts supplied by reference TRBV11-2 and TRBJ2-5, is EAGVAQSPRYKIIEKRQSVAFWCNPISGHATLYWYQQILGQGPKLLIQFQNNGVVDDSQLPKDRFSAERLKGVDSTLKIQPAKLEDSAVYLCASSSPPGSGGAVETQYFGPGTRLLVL.

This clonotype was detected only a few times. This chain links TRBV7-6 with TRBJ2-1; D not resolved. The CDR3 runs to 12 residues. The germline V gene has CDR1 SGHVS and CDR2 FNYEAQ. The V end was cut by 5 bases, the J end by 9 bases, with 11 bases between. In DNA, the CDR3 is TGTGCCAGCAGCCCCACAGCCACTGAGCAGTTCTTC. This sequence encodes CASSPTATEQFF.

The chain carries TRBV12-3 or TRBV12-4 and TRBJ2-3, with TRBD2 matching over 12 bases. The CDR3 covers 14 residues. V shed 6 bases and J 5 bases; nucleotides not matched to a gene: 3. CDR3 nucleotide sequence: TGTGCCAGCAGCCGACTAGCGGGGGAAGATACGCAGTATTTT. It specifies CASSRLAGEDTQYF.

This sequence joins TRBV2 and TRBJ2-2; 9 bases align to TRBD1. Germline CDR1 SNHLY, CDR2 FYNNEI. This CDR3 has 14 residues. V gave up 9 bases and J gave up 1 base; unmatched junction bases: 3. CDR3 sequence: CARLGQGNTGELFF. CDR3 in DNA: TGTGCCAGGTTGGGACAGGGGAACACCGGGGAGCTGTTTTTT.

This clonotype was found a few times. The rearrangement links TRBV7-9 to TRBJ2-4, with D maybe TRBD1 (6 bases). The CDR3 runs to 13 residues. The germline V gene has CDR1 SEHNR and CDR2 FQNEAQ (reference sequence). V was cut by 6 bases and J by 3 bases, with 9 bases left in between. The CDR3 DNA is TGTGCCAGCAGTTCGGACAGCAAAAACATTCAGTACTTC. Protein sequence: CASSSDSKNIQYF.

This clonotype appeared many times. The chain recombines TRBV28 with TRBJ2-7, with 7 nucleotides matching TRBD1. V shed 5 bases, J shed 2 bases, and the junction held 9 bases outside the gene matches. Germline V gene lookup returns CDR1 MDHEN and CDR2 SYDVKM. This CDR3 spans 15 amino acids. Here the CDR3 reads CASSPRDRLPYEQYF. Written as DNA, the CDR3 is TGTGCCAGCAGTCCCCGGGACAGACTACCCTACGAGCAGTACTTC. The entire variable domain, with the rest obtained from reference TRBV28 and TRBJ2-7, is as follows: DVKVTQSSRYLVKRTGEKVFLECVQDMDHENMFWYRQDPGLGLRLIYFSYDVKMKEKGDIPEGYSVSREKKERFSLILESASTNQTSMYLCASSPRDRLPYEQYFGPGTRLTVT.

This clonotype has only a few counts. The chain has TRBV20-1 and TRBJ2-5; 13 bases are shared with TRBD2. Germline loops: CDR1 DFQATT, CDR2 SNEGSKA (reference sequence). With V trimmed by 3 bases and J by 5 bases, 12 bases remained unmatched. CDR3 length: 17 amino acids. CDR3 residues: CSASTPGLAGPGETQYF. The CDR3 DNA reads TGCAGTGCTAGCACACCGGGACTAGCGGGGCCGGGGGAGACCCAGTACTTC.

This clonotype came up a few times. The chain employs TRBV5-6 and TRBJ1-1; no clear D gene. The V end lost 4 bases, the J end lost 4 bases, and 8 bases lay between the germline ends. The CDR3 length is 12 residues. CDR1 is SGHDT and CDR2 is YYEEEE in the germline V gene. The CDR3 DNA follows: TGTGCCAGCAGCGCCGGACCCACTGAAGCTTTCTTT. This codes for CASSAGPTEAFF.

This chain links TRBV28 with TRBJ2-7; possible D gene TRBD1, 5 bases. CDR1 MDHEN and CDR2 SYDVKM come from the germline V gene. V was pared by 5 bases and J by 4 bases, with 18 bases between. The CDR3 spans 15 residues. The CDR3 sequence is CASSPRGPRSYEQYF. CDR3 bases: TGTGCCAGCAGTCCAAGGGGCCCGAGATCTTACGAGCAGTACTTC.

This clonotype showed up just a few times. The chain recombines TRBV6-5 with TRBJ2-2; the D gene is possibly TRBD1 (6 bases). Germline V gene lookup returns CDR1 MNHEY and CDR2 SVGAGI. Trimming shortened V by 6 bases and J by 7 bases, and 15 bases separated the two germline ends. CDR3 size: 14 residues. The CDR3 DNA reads TGTGCCAGCAGCAAAATACAGGGCGTCGGGGAGCTGTTTTTT. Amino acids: CASSKIQGVGELFF.

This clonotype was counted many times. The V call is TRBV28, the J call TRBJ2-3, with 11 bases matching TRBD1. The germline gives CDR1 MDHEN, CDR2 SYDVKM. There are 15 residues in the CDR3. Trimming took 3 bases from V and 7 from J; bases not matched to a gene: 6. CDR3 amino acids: CASSFRTGGLNTQYF. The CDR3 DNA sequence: TGTGCCAGCAGTTTTAGGACAGGGGGCCTGAATACGCAGTATTTT.

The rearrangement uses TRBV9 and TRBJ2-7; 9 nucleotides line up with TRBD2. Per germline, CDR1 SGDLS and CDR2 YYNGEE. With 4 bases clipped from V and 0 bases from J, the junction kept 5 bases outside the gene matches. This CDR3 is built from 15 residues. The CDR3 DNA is TGTGCCAGCAGCCCTAGCGGGGACTCCTCCTACGAGCAGTACTTC. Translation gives CASSPSGDSSYEQYF.

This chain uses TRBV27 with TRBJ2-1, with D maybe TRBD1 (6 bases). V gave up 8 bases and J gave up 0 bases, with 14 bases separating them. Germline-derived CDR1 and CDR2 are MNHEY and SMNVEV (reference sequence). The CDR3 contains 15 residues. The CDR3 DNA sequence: TGTGCCAGCCAGGGGCTACTCGCCTCCTACAATGAGCAGTTCTTC. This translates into CASQGLLASYNEQFF.

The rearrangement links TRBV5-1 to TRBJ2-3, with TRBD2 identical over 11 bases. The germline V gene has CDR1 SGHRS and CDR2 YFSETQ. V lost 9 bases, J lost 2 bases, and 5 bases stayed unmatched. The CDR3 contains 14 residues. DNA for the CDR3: TGCGCCATCCGACTAGCGGGGCCCACAGATACGCAGTATTTT. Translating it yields CAIRLAGPTDTQYF.

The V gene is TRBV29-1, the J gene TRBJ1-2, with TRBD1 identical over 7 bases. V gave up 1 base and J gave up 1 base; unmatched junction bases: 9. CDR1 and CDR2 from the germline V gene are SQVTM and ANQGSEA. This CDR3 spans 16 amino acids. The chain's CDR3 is CSVEVSDRVGNYGYTF. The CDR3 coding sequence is TGCAGCGTTGAAGTTTCCGACAGGGTCGGTAACTATGGCTACACCTTC. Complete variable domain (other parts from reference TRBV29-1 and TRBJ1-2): SAVISQKPSRDICQRGTSLTIQCQVDSQVTMMFWYRQQPGQSLTLIATANQGSEATYESGFVIDKFPISRPNLTFSTLTVSNMSPEDSSIYLCSVEVSDRVGNYGYTFGSGTRLTVV.

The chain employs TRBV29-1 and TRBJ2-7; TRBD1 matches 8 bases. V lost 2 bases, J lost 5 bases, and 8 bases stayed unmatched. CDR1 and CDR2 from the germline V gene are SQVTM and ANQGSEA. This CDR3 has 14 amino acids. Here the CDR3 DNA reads TGCAGCGTTGAATCTTGCAGGGGGCCCAACGAGCAGTACTTC. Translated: CSVESCRGPNEQYF.

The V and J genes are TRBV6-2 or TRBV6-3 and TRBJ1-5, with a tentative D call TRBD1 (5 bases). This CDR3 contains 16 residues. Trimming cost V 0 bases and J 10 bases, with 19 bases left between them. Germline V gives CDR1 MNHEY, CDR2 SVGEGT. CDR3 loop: CASSYSIGQGKGPQHF. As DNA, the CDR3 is TGTGCCAGCAGTTACTCGATCGGGCAGGGCAAAGGCCCCCAGCATTTT.

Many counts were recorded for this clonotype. The CDR3, as DNA: TGTGCCAGCAGCTCCTCTGACAGGCCAGAGCAGTTCTTC. Translating gives CASSSSDRPEQFF. V gene TRBV7-9 combines with J gene TRBJ2-1, with a tentative D call TRBD1 (6 bases). Germline CDR1 and CDR2: SEHNR and FQNEAQ (reference sequence). CDR3 size: 13 residues. V lost 4 bases and J 10 bases, leaving 14 bases between the germline ends.